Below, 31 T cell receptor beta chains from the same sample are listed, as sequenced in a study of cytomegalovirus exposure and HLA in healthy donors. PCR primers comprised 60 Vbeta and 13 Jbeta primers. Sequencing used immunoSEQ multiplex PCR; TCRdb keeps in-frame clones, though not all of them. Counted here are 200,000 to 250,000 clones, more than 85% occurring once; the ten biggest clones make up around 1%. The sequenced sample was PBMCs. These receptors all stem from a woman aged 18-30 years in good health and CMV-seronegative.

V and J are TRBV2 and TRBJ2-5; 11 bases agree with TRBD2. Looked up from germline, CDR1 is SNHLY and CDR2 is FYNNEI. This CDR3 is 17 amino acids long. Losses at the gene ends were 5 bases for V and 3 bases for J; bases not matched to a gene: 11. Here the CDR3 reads CASSPYLTSGAKETQYF. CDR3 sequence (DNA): TGTGCCAGCAGTCCTTACTTGACTAGCGGGGCGAAAGAGACCCAGTACTTC.

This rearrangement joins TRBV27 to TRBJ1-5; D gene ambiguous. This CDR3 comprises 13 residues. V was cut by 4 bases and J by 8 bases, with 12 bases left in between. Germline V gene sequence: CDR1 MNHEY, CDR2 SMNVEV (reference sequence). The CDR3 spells CASSSTNAEPQHF. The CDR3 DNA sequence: TGTGCCAGCAGTTCCACAAACGCAGAGCCCCAGCATTTT.

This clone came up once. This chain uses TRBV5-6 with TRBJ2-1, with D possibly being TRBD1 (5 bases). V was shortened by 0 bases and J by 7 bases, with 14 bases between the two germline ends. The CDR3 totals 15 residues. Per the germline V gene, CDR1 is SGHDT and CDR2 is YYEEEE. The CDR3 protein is CASSLGGGPLNEQFF. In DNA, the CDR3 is TGTGCCAGCAGCTTGGGGGGCGGACCCTTAAATGAGCAGTTCTTC.

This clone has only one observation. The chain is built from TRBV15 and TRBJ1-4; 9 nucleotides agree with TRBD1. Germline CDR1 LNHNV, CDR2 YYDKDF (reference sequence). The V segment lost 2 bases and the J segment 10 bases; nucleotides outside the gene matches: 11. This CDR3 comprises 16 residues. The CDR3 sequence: CATSRRTGTGPLKLFF. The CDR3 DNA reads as TGTGCCACCAGCAGAAGGACCGGGACAGGGCCCCTAAAACTGTTTTTT.

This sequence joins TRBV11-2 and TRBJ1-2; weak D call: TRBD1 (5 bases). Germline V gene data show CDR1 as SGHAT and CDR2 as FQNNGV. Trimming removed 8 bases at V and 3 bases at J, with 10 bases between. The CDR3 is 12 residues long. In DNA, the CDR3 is TGTGCCAGCCGGAGGGACGACTATGGCTACACCTTC. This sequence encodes CASRRDDYGYTF.

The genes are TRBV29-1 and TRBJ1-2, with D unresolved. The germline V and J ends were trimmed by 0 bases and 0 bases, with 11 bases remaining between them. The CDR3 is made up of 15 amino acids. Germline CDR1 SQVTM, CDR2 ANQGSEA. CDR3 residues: CSVEDLPSANYGYTF. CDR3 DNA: TGCAGCGTTGAAGATCTTCCGTCAGCTAACTATGGCTACACCTTC. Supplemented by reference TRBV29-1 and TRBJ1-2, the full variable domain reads SAVISQKPSRDICQRGTSLTIQCQVDSQVTMMFWYRQQPGQSLTLIATANQGSEATYESGFVIDKFPISRPNLTFSTLTVSNMSPEDSSIYLCSVEDLPSANYGYTFGSGTRLTVV.

The CDR3 bases are TGTGCCAGCAGTTACGACGGGACTAGTTTAGCCGAGCAGTACTTC. As protein: CASSYDGTSLAEQYF. This chain joins TRBV27 and TRBJ2-7; TRBD2 agrees at 8 bases. Germline assignment: CDR1 MNHEY and CDR2 SMNVEV (reference sequence). V shed 4 bases, J shed 6 bases, and the junction held 11 bases outside the gene matches. CDR3 size: 15 residues.

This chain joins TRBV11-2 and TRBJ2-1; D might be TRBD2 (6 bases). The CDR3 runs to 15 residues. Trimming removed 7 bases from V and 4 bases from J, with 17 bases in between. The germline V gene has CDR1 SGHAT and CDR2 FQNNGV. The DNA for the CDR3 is TGTGCCAGCACAGCAATAGGGAGGTCGTACAATGAGCAGTTCTTC. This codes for CASTAIGRSYNEQFF. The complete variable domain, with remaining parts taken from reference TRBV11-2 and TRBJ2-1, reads EAGVAQSPRYKIIEKRQSVAFWCNPISGHATLYWYQQILGQGPKLLIQFQNNGVVDDSQLPKDRFSAERLKGVDSTLKIQPAKLEDSAVYLCASTAIGRSYNEQFFGPGTRLTVL.

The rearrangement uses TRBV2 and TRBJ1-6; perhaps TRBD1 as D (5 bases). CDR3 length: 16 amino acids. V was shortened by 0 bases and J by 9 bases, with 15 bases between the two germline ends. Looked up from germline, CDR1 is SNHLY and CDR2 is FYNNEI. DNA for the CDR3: TGTGCCAGCAGTGAAGCGGGCAGGGTAGCAACTTCACCCCTCCACTTT. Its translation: CASSEAGRVATSPLHF.

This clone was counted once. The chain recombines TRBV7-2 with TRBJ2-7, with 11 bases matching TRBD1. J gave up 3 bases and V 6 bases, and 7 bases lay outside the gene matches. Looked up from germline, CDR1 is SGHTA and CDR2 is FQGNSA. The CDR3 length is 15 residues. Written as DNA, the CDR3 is TGTGCCAGCAGTCCTTCCGGGACAGGGGGCTACGAGCAGTACTTC. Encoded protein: CASSPSGTGGYEQYF.

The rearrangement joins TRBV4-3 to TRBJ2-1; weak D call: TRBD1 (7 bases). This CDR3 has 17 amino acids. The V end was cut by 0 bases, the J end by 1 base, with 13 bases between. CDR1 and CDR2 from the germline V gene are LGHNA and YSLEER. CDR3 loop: CASSQEAGQKSYNEQFF. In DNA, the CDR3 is TGCGCCAGCAGCCAAGAGGCGGGACAGAAGTCCTACAATGAGCAGTTCTTC.

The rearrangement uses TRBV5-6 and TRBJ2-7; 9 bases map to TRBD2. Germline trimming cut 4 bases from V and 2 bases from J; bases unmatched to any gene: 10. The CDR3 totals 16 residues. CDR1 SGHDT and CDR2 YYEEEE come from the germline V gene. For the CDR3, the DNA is TGTGCCAGCAGCCTGGGTGAGGGCGGGGGGGCCTACGAGCAGTACTTC. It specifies CASSLGEGGGAYEQYF.

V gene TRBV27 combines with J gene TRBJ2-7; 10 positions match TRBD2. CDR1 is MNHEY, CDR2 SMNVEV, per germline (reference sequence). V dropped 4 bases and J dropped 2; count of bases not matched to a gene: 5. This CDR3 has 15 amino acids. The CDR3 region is CASSYSSGSTYEQYF. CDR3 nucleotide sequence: TGTGCCAGCAGTTACTCTAGCGGGAGTACCTACGAGCAGTACTTC.

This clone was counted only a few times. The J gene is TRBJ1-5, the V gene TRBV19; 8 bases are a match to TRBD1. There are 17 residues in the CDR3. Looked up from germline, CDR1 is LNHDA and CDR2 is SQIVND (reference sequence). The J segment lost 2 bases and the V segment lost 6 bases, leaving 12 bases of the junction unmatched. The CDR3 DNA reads TGTGCCAGTAGCCAACCCTCAGGGGGCGGTGGCAATCAGCCCCAGCATTTT. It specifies CASSQPSGGGGNQPQHF.

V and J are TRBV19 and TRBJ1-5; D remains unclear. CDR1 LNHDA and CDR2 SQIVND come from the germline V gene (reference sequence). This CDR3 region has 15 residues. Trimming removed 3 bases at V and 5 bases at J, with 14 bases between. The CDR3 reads CASSIRQADDQPQHF. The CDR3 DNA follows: TGTGCCAGTAGTATTAGGCAGGCCGACGATCAGCCCCAGCATTTT.

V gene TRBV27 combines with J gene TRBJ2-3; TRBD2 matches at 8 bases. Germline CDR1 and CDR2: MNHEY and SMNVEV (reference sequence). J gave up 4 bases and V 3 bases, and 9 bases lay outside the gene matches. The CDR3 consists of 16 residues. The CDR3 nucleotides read TGTGCCAGCAGTTTTGGTCCCGGGAGGGCCCCAGATACGCAGTATTTT. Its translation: CASSFGPGRAPDTQYF.

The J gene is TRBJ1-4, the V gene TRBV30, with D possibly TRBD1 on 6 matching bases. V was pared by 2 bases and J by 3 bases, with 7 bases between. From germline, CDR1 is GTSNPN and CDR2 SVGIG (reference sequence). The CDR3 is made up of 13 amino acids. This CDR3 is CAWSWGPNEKLFF. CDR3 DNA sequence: TGTGCCTGGAGTTGGGGGCCTAATGAAAAACTGTTTTTT.

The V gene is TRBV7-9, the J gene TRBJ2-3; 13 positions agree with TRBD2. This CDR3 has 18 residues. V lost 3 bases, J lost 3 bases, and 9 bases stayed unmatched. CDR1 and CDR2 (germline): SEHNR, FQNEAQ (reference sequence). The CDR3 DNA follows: TGTGCCAGCAGCTTGACTAGCGGGGGGACCGGTGTGACAGATACGCAGTATTTT. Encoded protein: CASSLTSGGTGVTDTQYF. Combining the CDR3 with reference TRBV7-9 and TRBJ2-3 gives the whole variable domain DTGVSQNPRHKITKRGQNVTFRCDPISEHNRLYWYRQTLGQGPEFLTYFQNEAQLEKSRLLSDRFSAERPKGSFSTLEIQRTEQGDSAMYLCASSLTSGGTGVTDTQYFGPGTRLTVL.

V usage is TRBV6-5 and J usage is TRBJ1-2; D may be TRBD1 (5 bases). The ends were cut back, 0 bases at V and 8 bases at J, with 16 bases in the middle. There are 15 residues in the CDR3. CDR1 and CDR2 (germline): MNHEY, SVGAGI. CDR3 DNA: TGTGCCAGCAGTTACTCCCCCCAGGGATCAGAGGGCTACACCTTC. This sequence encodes CASSYSPQGSEGYTF.

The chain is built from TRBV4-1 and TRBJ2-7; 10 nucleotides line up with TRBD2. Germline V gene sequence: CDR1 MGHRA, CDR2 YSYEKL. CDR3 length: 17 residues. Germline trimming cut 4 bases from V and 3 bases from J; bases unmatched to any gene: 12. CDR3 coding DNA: TGCGCCAGCAGCCGCGTCAATCCATCTAGCGGGGGCTACGAGCAGTACTTC. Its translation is CASSRVNPSSGGYEQYF.

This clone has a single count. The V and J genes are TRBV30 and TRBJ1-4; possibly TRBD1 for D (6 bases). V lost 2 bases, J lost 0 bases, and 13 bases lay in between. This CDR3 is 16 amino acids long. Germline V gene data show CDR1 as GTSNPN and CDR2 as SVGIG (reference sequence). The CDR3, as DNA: TGTGCCTGGAGTCCCCCCTACAGGGCAACTAATGAAAAACTGTTTTTT. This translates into CAWSPPYRATNEKLFF.

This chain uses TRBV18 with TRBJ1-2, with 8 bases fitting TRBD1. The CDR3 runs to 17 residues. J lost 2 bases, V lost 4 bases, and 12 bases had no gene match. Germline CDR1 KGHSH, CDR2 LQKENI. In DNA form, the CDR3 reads TGTGCCAGCTCACGACTAATCGGGACAGGCGAAAACTATGGCTACACCTTC. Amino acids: CASSRLIGTGENYGYTF.

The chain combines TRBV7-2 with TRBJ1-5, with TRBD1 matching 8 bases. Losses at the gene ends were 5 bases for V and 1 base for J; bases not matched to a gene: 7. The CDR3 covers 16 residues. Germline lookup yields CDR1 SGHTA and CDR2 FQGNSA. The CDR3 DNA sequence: TGTGCCAGCAGCGAGTTCCAGGGGGCCAGCAATCAGCCCCAGCATTTT. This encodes CASSEFQGASNQPQHF.

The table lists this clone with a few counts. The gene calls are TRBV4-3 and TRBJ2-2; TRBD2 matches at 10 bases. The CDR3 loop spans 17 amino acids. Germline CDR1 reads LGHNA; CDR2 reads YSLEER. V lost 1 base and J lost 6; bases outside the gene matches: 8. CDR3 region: CASSQGLAGASAGELFF. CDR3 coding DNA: TGCGCCAGCAGCCAAGGTCTAGCGGGGGCCTCGGCCGGGGAGCTGTTTTTT.

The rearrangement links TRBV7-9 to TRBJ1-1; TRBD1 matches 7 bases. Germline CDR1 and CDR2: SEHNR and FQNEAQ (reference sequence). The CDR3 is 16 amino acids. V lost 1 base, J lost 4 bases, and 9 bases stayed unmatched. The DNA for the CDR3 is TGTGCCAGCAGCTTAGGACCACAGGGGCCTGGCACTGAAGCTTTCTTT. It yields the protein CASSLGPQGPGTEAFF.

CDR3 nucleotides: TGTGCCAGCAGCTTAAGTTTCAGGGGCAACTATGGCTACACCTTC. Amino acids: CASSLSFRGNYGYTF. The genes are TRBV7-2 and TRBJ1-2, with D possibly TRBD1 on 6 matching bases. Trimming pared 2 bases from V and 2 bases from J, leaving 12 bases between. CDR3 length: 15 residues. Germline CDR1 and CDR2: SGHTA and FQGNSA.

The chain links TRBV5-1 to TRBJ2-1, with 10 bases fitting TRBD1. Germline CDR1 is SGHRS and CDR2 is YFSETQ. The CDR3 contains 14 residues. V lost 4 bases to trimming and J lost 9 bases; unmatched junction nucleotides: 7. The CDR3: CASSMGTGVLEQFF. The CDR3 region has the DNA TGCGCCAGCAGCATGGGGACAGGGGTACTTGAGCAGTTCTTC.

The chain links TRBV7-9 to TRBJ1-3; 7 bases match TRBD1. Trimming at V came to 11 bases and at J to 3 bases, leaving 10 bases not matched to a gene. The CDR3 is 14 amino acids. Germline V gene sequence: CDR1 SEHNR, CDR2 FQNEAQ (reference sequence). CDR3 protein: CAFLDRDSGNTIYF. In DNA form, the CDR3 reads TGTGCCTTTCTAGACCGGGACAGTGGAAACACCATATATTTT.

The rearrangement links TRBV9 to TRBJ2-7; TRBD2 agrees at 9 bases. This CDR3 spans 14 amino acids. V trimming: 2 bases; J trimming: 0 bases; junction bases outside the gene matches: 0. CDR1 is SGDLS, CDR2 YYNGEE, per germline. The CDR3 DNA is TGTGCCAGCAGCGTTAGCGGGGGCTCCTACGAGCAGTACTTC. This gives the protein CASSVSGGSYEQYF. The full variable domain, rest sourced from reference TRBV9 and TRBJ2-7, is DSGVTQTPKHLITATGQRVTLRCSPRSGDLSVYWYQQSLDQGLQFLIQYYNGEERAKGNILERFSAQQFPDLHSELNLSSLELGDSALYFCASSVSGGSYEQYFGPGTRLTVT.

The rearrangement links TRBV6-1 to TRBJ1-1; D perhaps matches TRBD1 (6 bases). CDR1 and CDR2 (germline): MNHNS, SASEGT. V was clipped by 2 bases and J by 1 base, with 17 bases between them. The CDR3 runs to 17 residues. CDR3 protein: CASSELWQGSGNTEAFF. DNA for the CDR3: TGTGCCAGCAGTGAACTCTGGCAGGGGTCTGGGAACACTGAAGCTTTCTTT.

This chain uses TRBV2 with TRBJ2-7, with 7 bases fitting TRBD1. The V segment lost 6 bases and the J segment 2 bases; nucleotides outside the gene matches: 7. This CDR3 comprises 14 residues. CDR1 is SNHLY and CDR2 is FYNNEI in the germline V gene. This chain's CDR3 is CASRPGTAAYEQYF. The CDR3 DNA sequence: TGTGCCAGCAGGCCCGGGACAGCAGCCTACGAGCAGTACTTC. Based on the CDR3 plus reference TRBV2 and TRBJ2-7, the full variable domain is EPEVTQTPSHQVTQMGQEVILRCVPISNHLYFYWYRQILGQKVEFLVSFYNNEISEKSEIFDDQFSVERPDGSNFTLKIRSTKLEDSAMYFCASRPGTAAYEQYFGPGTRLTVT.